This T cell receptor beta chain was observed in a study of blood T cell repertoires in COVID-19. Overall study context: Samples came from the United States, Italy and Spain, spanning acute and convalescent COVID-19. Sources were T cells, B-cell-depleted T cells, or PBMCs; the material itself was cDNA or gDNA.

The V gene lost 10 bases and the J gene lost 6 bases, with 16 bases spanning the gap. The length of the CDR3 is 12 residues. The germline V gene encodes CDR1 MNHNY and CDR2 SVGAGI (reference sequence). Followed longitudinally, the Seattle patients had been enrolled during active infection. Libraries were prepared by immunoSEQ multiplex PCR; TCRdb keeps only in-frame clonotypes and omits some of them. The sample holds more than 45,000 clones, just under 90% seen once. The TCR was taken from a woman aged 55-70 years with COVID-19, enrolled during active disease. V gene TRBV6-6 combines with J gene TRBJ2-7; D ambiguous. Sample: peripheral blood. CDR3 coding DNA: TGTGCCACCGGCGGCCTTGGCATCGAGCAGTACTTC. Its translation is CATGGLGIEQYF.